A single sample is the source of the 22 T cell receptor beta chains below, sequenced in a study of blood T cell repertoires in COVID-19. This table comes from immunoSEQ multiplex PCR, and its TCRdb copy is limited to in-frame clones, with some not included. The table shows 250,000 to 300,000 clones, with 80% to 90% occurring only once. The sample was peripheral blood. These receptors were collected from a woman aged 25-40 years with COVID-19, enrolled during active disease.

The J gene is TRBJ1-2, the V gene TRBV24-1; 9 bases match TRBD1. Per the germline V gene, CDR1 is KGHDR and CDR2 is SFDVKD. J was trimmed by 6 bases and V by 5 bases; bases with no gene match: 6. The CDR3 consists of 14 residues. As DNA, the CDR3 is TGTGCCACCAGTGCGGGACAGGGTCCAGATGGCTACACCTTC. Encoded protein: CATSAGQGPDGYTF.

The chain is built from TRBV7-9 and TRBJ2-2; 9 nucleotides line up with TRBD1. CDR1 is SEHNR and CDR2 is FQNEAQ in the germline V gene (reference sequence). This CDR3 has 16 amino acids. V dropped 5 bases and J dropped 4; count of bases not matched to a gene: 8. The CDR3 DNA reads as TGTGCCAGCAGCCCTAGGCAGACAGGGGGCACCGGGGAGCTGTTTTTT. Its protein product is CASSPRQTGGTGELFF.

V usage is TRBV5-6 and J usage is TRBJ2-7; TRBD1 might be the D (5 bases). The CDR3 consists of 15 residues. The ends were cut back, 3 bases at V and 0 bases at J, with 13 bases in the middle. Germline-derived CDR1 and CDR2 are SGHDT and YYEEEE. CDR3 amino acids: CASSSDSSGSYEQYF. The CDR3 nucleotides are TGTGCCAGCAGCTCCGACAGCTCAGGCTCCTACGAGCAGTACTTC.

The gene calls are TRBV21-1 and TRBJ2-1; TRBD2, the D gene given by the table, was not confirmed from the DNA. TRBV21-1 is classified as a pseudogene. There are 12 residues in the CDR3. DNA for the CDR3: TGTGCCAAGCCCTATTCCTACAATGAGCAGTTCTTC. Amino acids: CAKPYSYNEQFF.

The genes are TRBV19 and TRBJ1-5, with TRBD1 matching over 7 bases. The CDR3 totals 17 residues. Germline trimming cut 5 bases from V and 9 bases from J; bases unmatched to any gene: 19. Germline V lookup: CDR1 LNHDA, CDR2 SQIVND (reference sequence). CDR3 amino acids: CASSGGRGTASMGPQHF. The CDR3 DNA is TGTGCCAGTAGTGGGGGCCGTGGGACAGCCTCCATGGGGCCCCAGCATTTT. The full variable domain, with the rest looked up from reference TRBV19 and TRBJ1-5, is DGGITQSPKYLFRKEGQNVTLSCEQNLNHDAMYWYRQDPGQGLRLIYYSQIVNDFQKGDIAEGYSVSREKKESFPLTVTSAQKNPTAFYLCASSGGRGTASMGPQHFGDGTRLSIL.

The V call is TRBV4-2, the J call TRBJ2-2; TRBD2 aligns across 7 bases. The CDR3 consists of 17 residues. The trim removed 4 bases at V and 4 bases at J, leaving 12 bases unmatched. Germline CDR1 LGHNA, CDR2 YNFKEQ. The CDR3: CASSPELARSSTGELFF. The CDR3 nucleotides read TGTGCCAGCAGCCCTGAACTAGCGAGATCGTCCACCGGGGAGCTGTTTTTT.

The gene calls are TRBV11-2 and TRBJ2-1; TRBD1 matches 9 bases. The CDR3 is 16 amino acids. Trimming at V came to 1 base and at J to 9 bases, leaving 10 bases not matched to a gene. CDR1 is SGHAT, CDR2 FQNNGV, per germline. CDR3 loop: CASSLGPGTGLSEQFF. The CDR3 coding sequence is TGTGCCAGCAGCTTAGGGCCTGGGACAGGGCTTAGTGAGCAGTTCTTC.

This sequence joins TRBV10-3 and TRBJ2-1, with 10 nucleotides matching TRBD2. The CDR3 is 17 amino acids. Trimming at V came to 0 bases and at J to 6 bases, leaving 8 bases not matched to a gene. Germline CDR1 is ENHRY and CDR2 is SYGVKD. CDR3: CAISESTATSGFNEQFF. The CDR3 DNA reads TGTGCCATCAGTGAGTCGACTGCGACTAGCGGGTTCAATGAGCAGTTCTTC.

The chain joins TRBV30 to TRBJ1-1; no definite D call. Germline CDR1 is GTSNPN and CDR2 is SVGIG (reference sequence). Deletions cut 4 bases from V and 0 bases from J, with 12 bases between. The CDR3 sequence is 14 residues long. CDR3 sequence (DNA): TGTGCCTGGATGGCCCGCATGATGAACACTGAAGCTTTCTTT. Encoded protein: CAWMARMMNTEAFF.

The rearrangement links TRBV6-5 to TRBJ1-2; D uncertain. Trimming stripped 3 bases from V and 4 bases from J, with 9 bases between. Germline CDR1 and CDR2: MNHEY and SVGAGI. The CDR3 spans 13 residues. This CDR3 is CASSYQEGYGYTF. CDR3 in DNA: TGTGCCAGCAGTTATCAGGAAGGCTATGGCTACACCTTC.

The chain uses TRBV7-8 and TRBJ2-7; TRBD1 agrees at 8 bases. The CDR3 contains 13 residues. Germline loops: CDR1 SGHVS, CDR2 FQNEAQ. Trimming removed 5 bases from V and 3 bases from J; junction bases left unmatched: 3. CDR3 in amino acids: CASSTDRGYEQYF. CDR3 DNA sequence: TGTGCCAGCAGCACTGACAGGGGCTACGAGCAGTACTTC.

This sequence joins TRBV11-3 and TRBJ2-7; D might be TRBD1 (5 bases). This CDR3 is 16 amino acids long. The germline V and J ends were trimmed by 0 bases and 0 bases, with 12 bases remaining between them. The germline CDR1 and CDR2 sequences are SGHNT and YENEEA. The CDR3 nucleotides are TGTGCCAGCAGCTTAGACATTTGGACACCCTCCTACGAGCAGTACTTC. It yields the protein CASSLDIWTPSYEQYF.

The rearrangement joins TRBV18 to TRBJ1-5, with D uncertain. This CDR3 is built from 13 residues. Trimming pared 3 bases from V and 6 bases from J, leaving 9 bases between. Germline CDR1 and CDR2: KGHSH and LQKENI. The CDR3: CASSPVRSQPQHF. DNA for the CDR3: TGTGCCAGCTCACCGGTGAGGAGTCAGCCCCAGCATTTT.

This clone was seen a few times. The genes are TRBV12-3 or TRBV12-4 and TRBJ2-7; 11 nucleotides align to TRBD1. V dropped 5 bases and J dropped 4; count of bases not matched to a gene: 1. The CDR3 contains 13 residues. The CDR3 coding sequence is TGTGCCAGCAGTGGGACAGGGGGGTACGAGCAGTACTTC. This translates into CASSGTGGYEQYF.

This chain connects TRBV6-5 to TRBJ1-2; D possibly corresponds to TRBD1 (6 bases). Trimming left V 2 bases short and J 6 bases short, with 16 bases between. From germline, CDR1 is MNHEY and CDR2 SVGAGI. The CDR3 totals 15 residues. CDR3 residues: CASSYLHTGQNGYTF. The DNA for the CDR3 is TGTGCCAGCAGTTACCTGCATACCGGACAGAATGGCTACACCTTC.

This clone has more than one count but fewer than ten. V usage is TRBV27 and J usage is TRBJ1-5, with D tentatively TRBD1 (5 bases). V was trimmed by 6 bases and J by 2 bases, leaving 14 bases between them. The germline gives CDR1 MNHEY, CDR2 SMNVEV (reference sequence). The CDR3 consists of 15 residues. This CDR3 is CASRIRVGGNQPQHF. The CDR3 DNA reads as TGTGCCAGCAGAATCAGGGTTGGGGGCAATCAGCCCCAGCATTTT.

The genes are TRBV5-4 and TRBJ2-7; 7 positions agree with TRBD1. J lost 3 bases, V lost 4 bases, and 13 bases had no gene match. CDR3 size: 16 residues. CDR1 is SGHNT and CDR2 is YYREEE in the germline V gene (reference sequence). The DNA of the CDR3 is TGTGCCAGCAGCCTGTGGCGTGGACAGGCTGGCTACGAGCAGTACTTC. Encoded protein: CASSLWRGQAGYEQYF.

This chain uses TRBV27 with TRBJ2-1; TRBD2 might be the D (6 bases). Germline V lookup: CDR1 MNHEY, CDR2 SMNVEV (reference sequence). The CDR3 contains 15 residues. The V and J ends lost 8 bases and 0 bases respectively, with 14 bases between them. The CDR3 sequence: CASAYSGSSYNEQFF. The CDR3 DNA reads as TGTGCCAGCGCTTATAGCGGAAGCTCCTACAATGAGCAGTTCTTC.

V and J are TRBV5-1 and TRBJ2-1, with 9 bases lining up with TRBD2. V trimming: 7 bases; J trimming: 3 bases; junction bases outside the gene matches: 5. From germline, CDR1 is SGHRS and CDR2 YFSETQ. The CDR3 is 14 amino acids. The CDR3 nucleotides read TGCGCCAGCTCGCGGGGGGGCGACTACAATGAGCAGTTCTTC. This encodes CASSRGGDYNEQFF.

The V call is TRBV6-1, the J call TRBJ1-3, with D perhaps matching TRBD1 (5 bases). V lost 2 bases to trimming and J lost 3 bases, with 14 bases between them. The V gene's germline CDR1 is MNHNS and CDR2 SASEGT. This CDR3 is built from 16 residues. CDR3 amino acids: CASSETGSGVGNTIYF. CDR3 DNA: TGTGCCAGCAGTGAAACCGGCTCGGGGGTTGGAAACACCATATATTTT.

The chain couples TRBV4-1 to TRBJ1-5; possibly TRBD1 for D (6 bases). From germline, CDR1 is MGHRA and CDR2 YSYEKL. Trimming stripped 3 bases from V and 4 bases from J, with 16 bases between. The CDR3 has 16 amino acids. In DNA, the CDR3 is TGCGCCAGCAGCCACCCCCCAGGGGTAGGTAATCAGCCCCAGCATTTT. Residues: CASSHPPGVGNQPQHF.

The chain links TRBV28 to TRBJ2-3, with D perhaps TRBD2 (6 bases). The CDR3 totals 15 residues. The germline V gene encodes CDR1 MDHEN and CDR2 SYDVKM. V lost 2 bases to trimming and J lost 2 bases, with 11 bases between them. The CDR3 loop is CASSLQEGHTDTQYF. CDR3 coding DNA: TGTGCCAGCAGTTTACAGGAGGGGCACACAGATACGCAGTATTTT.